Below are 10 T cell receptor beta chains sequenced from a single sample in a study of T cell responses to AZD1222 COVID-19 vaccine. TCRdb's copy holds only in-frame clones and misses some; the assay was immunoSEQ multiplex PCR. The sample contains about 170,000 clones, approximately 90% of which appear only once. The sequencing used peripheral blood, collected 28 days after the second AZD1222 dose. The receptor set was obtained from an adult who received the AZD1222 COVID-19 vaccine.

This clone was seen only once. This rearrangement joins TRBV18 to TRBJ1-3; D is unresolved. The germline V gene encodes CDR1 KGHSH and CDR2 LQKENI. Trimming pared 2 bases from V and 5 bases from J, leaving 13 bases between. The CDR3 sequence is 15 residues long. In DNA form, the CDR3 reads TGTGCCAGCTCACCAGTGGTTGAGGAGAGAAACACCATATATTTT. It encodes CASSPVVEERNTIYF.

The genes are TRBV6-1 and TRBJ1-2; D is unclear. The CDR3 sequence is 14 residues long. Germline V CDR1 and CDR2: MNHNS, SASEGT. The V end lost 2 bases, the J end lost 4 bases, and 11 bases lay between the germline ends. CDR3 region: CASSESGRLYGYTF. The CDR3 DNA reads as TGTGCCAGCAGTGAAAGTGGGAGGCTCTATGGCTACACCTTC.

The rearrangement links TRBV12-3 or TRBV12-4 to TRBJ1-4; D ambiguous. The germline V and J ends were trimmed by 6 bases and 8 bases, with 13 bases remaining between them. The CDR3 consists of 13 residues. Here the CDR3 reads CASREWYGEKLFF. In nucleotides, the CDR3 is TGTGCCAGCAGGGAGTGGTACGGAGAAAAACTGTTTTTT.

The rearrangement links TRBV9 to TRBJ1-2, with TRBD1 matching over 7 bases. Germline V gene lookup returns CDR1 SGDLS and CDR2 YYNGEE. This CDR3 spans 13 amino acids. The V segment lost 3 bases and the J segment 4 bases; nucleotides outside the gene matches: 3. The CDR3 DNA follows: TGTGCCAGCAGCGGGACAGGACGCTATGGCTACACCTTC. Encoded protein: CASSGTGRYGYTF.

This clone was recorded a few times. This sequence joins TRBV28 and TRBJ2-7; D remains unclear. CDR1 is MDHEN, CDR2 SYDVKM, per germline. The CDR3 is made up of 12 amino acids. Trimming pared 3 bases from V and 2 bases from J, leaving 5 bases between. The CDR3 bases are TGTGCCAGCAGTTTCTCGACCTACGAGCAGTACTTC. Amino acid sequence: CASSFSTYEQYF.

The J gene is TRBJ1-2, the V gene TRBV19; the D gene is possibly TRBD1 (5 bases). Between the trimmed V and J ends, which lost 8 bases and 3 bases, there was a span of 13 bases. The CDR3 totals 13 residues. Germline-derived CDR1 and CDR2 are LNHDA and SQIVND (reference sequence). CDR3 nucleotides: TGTGCCAGTCAGGGAGGTCGTCACTATGGCTACACCTTC. It is translated as CASQGGRHYGYTF. Variable domain in full (rest from reference TRBV19 and TRBJ1-2): DGGITQSPKYLFRKEGQNVTLSCEQNLNHDAMYWYRQDPGQGLRLIYYSQIVNDFQKGDIAEGYSVSREKKESFPLTVTSAQKNPTAFYLCASQGGRHYGYTFGSGTRLTVV.

The chain combines TRBV4-1 with TRBJ1-3; no reliable D call. This CDR3 has 15 amino acids. V was pared by 6 bases and J by 4 bases, with 16 bases between. From germline, CDR1 is MGHRA and CDR2 YSYEKL. In DNA form, the CDR3 reads TGCGCCAGCAGTCTTAATTCCCGAGCAGGAAACACCATATATTTT. It translates to CASSLNSRAGNTIYF.

This sequence joins TRBV6-5 and TRBJ2-7; TRBD1 aligns across 7 bases. J was trimmed by 2 bases and V by 5 bases; bases with no gene match: 6. The germline gives CDR1 MNHEY, CDR2 SVGAGI. The CDR3 runs to 14 residues. CDR3 in DNA: TGTGCCAGCAGTCCCCTGACAGGGCCCTACGAGCAGTACTTC. It is translated as CASSPLTGPYEQYF.

This sequence joins TRBV9 and TRBJ2-1; possibly TRBD2 for D (6 bases). Trimming shortened V by 6 bases and J by 0 bases, and 10 bases separated the two germline ends. Per germline, CDR1 SGDLS and CDR2 YYNGEE. This CDR3 contains 14 residues. CDR3 sequence: CASTLGGSYNEQFF. CDR3 DNA: TGTGCCAGCACCTTGGGGGGCTCCTACAATGAGCAGTTCTTC. Full variable domain (missing parts from reference TRBV9 and TRBJ2-1): DSGVTQTPKHLITATGQRVTLRCSPRSGDLSVYWYQQSLDQGLQFLIQYYNGEERAKGNILERFSAQQFPDLHSELNLSSLELGDSALYFCASTLGGSYNEQFFGPGTRLTVL.

CDR3 DNA sequence: TGTGCCAGCAGCTTTACAGCAGGTGGGAATTCACCCCTCCACTTT. Translated: CASSFTAGGNSPLHF. The chain carries TRBV5-6 and TRBJ1-6; D not certain. CDR1 is SGHDT and CDR2 is YYEEEE in the germline V gene. V was shortened by 2 bases and J by 7 bases, with 13 bases between the two germline ends. This CDR3 region has 15 residues.